This T cell receptor beta chain was recorded in a study of T cell repertoires in cytomegalovirus infection. Study background: The authors relied on CMV epitopes, both recently identified HLA-C-restricted and well-studied HLA-B-restricted. Indications of both CMV infection and matching HLA type were provided by public TCR beta signatures.

Study-level points and caveats: Clonotypes of TCR beta that were HLA-C-restricted and CMV-specific dominated the ex vivo response.

TCRdb re-called the reads through MiXCR, storing one row per CDR3 protein. The table shows some 500,000 distinct CDR3 sequences, with roughly 34% occurring only once. Notes on this clonotype: Its cognate antigen is unknown.

The material was cultured PBMCs, obtained from culture after CMV antigen stimulation. The receptor was derived from a human donor in good health (CMV status not recorded). Some clones in this sample may be carry-over from other donors' samples.

The CDR3 nucleotides are TGTGCCAGCAGCCAAGAGCCAACCGGACAGGGGAGCGGAAAACTGTTTTTT. Translating gives CASSQEPTGQGSGKLFF. The chain is built from TRBV4-2 and TRBJ1-4; TRBD1 matches at 9 bases. Germline CDR1 reads LGHNA; CDR2 reads YNFKEQ. Trimming removed 0 bases from V and 10 bases from J; junction bases left unmatched: 12. CDR3 length: 17 amino acids.